The 32 T cell receptor beta chains below all came from one sample that was sequenced in a study of CD8+ T cells in alopecia areata. Treatment in this sample: oral pan-JAK inhibitor, 5-10 mg twice daily. RNA extraction and reverse transcription yielded cDNA as sequencing template. Generated by immunoSEQ multiplex PCR, the TCRdb table keeps only in-frame clones and is missing some. The sample records some 210,000 clones, approximately 72% being singletons. The sequences come from CD4+ T cells sorted from blood, collected between weeks 44 and 45, from a patient treated with tofacitinib. These receptors were obtained from a human donor with alopecia areata.

DNA of the CDR3: TGCGCCAGCAGCAAAGGGGAGAGCAATCAGCCCCAGCATTTT. This codes for CASSKGESNQPQHF. This chain uses TRBV5-1 with TRBJ1-5; possible D gene TRBD1, 5 bases. Per germline, CDR1 SGHRS and CDR2 YFSETQ. V was shortened by 4 bases and J by 1 base, with 9 bases between the two germline ends. CDR3 length: 14 amino acids. The variable domain in full, completed from reference TRBV5-1 and TRBJ1-5, reads KAGVTQTPRYLIKTRGQQVTLSCSPISGHRSVSWYQQTPGQGLQFLFEYFSETQRNKGNFPGRFSGRQFSNSRSEMNVSTLELGDSALYLCASSKGESNQPQHFGDGTRLSIL.

V is TRBV4-3 and J is TRBJ2-2; no reliable D call. There are 14 residues in the CDR3. Per germline, CDR1 LGHNA and CDR2 YSLEER. V lost 0 bases and J lost 5, with 7 bases in between. CDR3 in DNA: TGCGCCAGCAGCCAAGAAGGCCCTACCGGGGAGCTGTTTTTT. The encoded protein is CASSQEGPTGELFF.

The chain recombines TRBV29-1 with TRBJ2-3; 7 bases match TRBD1. CDR1 is SQVTM and CDR2 is ANQGSEA in the germline V gene. This CDR3 is built from 14 residues. V shed 4 bases and J 3 bases; nucleotides not matched to a gene: 7. The CDR3 is CSVGTGAMTDTQYF. Written as DNA, the CDR3 is TGCAGCGTTGGCACAGGGGCGATGACAGATACGCAGTATTTT.

The chain links TRBV11-3 to TRBJ1-1, with D uncertain. CDR1 is SGHNT, CDR2 YENEEA, per germline. Trimming took off 6 bases at V and 3 bases at J, with 11 bases between the two ends. The CDR3 contains 13 residues. CDR3 residues: CASRNKGHTEAFF. The CDR3 DNA follows: TGTGCCAGCAGAAATAAGGGCCACACTGAAGCTTTCTTT.

For the CDR3, the DNA is TGTGCCAGCAGGAGGGATCCCTCCTACAATGAGCAGTTCTTC. Encoded protein: CASRRDPSYNEQFF. The J gene is TRBJ2-1, the V gene TRBV7-6, with D perhaps TRBD2 (5 bases). This CDR3 spans 14 amino acids. Per germline, CDR1 SGHVS and CDR2 FNYEAQ. Trimming removed 6 bases from V and 0 bases from J, with 9 bases in between.

The V gene is TRBV19, the J gene TRBJ1-5; no reliable D call. V lost 6 bases and J 0 bases, leaving 15 bases between the germline ends. This CDR3 is 16 amino acids long. CDR1 is LNHDA and CDR2 is SQIVND in the germline V gene (reference sequence). CDR3 bases: TGTGCCAGTAGCTCCTTAGAGCAGAATAGCAATCAGCCCCAGCATTTT. The encoded protein is CASSSLEQNSNQPQHF.

The chain combines TRBV30 with TRBJ1-1, with D perhaps matching TRBD1 (6 bases). Per germline, CDR1 GTSNPN and CDR2 SVGIG (reference sequence). This CDR3 has 17 residues. Trimming removed 2 bases from V and 0 bases from J, with 19 bases in between. Here the CDR3 reads CAWSRSQGTLMNTEAFF. The CDR3 DNA follows: TGTGCCTGGAGTCGAAGTCAGGGGACACTTATGAACACTGAAGCTTTCTTT.

The V and J genes are TRBV25-1 and TRBJ2-2; TRBD1 matches 9 bases. Germline assignment: CDR1 MGHDK and CDR2 SYGVNS. J gave up 5 bases and V 7 bases, and 14 bases lay outside the gene matches. The CDR3 spans 17 residues. CDR3: CASTPVSGQGRTGELFF. The CDR3 bases are TGTGCCAGCACTCCTGTGTCGGGACAGGGTAGGACCGGGGAGCTGTTTTTT. Full variable domain (rest looked up from reference TRBV25-1 and TRBJ2-2): EADIYQTPRYLVIGTGKKITLECSQTMGHDKMYWYQQDPGMELHLIHYSYGVNSTEKGDLSSESTVSRIRTEHFPLTLESARPSHTSQYLCASTPVSGQGRTGELFFGEGSRLTVL.

The chain couples TRBV2 to TRBJ2-5; D unresolved. V was pared by 6 bases and J by 5 bases, with 10 bases between. There are 12 residues in the CDR3. Germline loops: CDR1 SNHLY, CDR2 FYNNEI. CDR3 in amino acids: CASSERQETQYF. The CDR3 nucleotides read TGTGCCAGCAGCGAAAGGCAGGAGACCCAGTACTTC.

This clone has only a few counts. The gene calls are TRBV4-3 and TRBJ2-7, with D hard to call. V gave up 4 bases and J gave up 7 bases, with 20 bases separating them. Germline assignment: CDR1 LGHNA and CDR2 YSLEER. The length of the CDR3 is 15 residues. CDR3 nucleotide sequence: TGCGCCAGCAGCCCGACGAAGCGACTTTCGGGTGAGCAGTACTTC. Translated: CASSPTKRLSGEQYF.

This chain connects TRBV6-1 to TRBJ2-5; 10 nucleotides agree with TRBD1. Germline V gives CDR1 MNHNS, CDR2 SASEGT. This CDR3 comprises 15 residues. The ends lost 1 base at V and 6 bases at J; junction bases unmatched: 5. Written as DNA, the CDR3 is TGTGCCAGCAGTGAAGAGACAGGGGGCGGGAAGACCCAGTACTTC. Encoded protein: CASSEETGGGKTQYF.

V is TRBV4-3 and J is TRBJ2-1; no clear D. Germline CDR1 reads LGHNA; CDR2 reads YSLEER. V was trimmed by 4 bases and J by 0 bases, leaving 19 bases between them. The CDR3 runs to 18 residues. CDR3 DNA: TGCGCCAGCAGCCTCGAGGCACGTGCAACAAGCTCCTACAATGAGCAGTTCTTC. Amino acid sequence: CASSLEARATSSYNEQFF.

The chain is built from TRBV7-2 and TRBJ1-5; D gene uncertain. Germline CDR1 is SGHTA and CDR2 is FQGNSA. This CDR3 is built from 13 residues. Between the trimmed V and J ends, which lost 3 bases and 7 bases, there was a span of 10 bases. In DNA, the CDR3 is TGTGCCAGCAGCTTGTTAGTGGGCCAGCCCCAGCATTTT. Translation gives CASSLLVGQPQHF.

This chain uses TRBV4-3 with TRBJ2-2; no firm D call. Germline V gene lookup returns CDR1 LGHNA and CDR2 YSLEER. The CDR3 loop spans 16 amino acids. V lost 0 bases, J lost 5 bases, and 13 bases lay in between. The CDR3 nucleotides are TGCGCCAGCAGCCAAGATCCTAGTGGTCGGACCGGGGAGCTGTTTTTT. Its translation: CASSQDPSGRTGELFF.

The V and J genes are TRBV30 and TRBJ1-5; TRBD1 matches at 8 bases. The J segment lost 2 bases and the V segment lost 3 bases, leaving 6 bases of the junction unmatched. The CDR3 runs 15 residues. Per the germline V gene, CDR1 is GTSNPN and CDR2 is SVGIG (reference sequence). The CDR3 loop is CAWRVRGQGNQPQHF. CDR3 coding DNA: TGTGCCTGGAGAGTTCGGGGACAGGGCAATCAGCCCCAGCATTTT.

V usage is TRBV18 and J usage is TRBJ1-5; unclear D gene. CDR1 is KGHSH, CDR2 LQKENI, per germline. The V end was cut by 5 bases, the J end by 7 bases, with 15 bases between. The CDR3 loop spans 14 amino acids. The CDR3 sequence: CASSDQELGQPQHF. The DNA for the CDR3 is TGTGCCAGCTCAGATCAGGAGTTAGGCCAGCCCCAGCATTTT.

This chain connects TRBV11-2 to TRBJ2-3; TRBD1 might be the D (6 bases). Germline CDR1 reads SGHAT; CDR2 reads FQNNGV. The CDR3 is 13 residues long. The ends were cut back, 5 bases at V and 6 bases at J, with 12 bases in the middle. The CDR3 bases are TGTGCCAGCAGCGTAAGGCAGGGGGATACGCAGTATTTT. Protein: CASSVRQGDTQYF.

In nucleotides, the CDR3 is TGCGCCACCCTCCTAATCGAGACTAACTATGGCTACACCTTC. This translates into CATLLIETNYGYTF. V gene TRBV23-1 combines with J gene TRBJ1-2; D not certain. TRBV23-1 is placed among ORFs of uncertain function. Trimming removed 10 bases at V and 0 bases at J, with 15 bases between. The CDR3 is 14 residues long.

This clone was picked up one time. V is TRBV11-2 and J is TRBJ1-1, with 8 nucleotides matching TRBD1. The V gene end was trimmed by 3 bases and the J gene end by 7 bases; junction bases not matched to a gene: 4. The CDR3 totals 13 residues. Germline values: CDR1 SGHAT, CDR2 FQNNGV. This chain's CDR3 is CASSFDRGLEAFF. CDR3 nucleotide sequence: TGTGCCAGCAGCTTTGACAGGGGTCTTGAAGCTTTCTTT.

The chain is built from TRBV5-8 and TRBJ2-1; 11 positions match TRBD2. V was clipped by 1 base and J by 7 bases; unmatched bases: 4. This CDR3 contains 15 residues. Germline CDR1 SGHTS, CDR2 YDEGEE. The CDR3 DNA reads as TGTGCCAGCAGCTTGTTTAGCGGGGGGGCTAATGAGCAGTTCTTC. Residues: CASSLFSGGANEQFF.

Only a few counts were recorded for this clone. The CDR3 sequence is CASSSHTTSGGAYNEQFF. In nucleotides, the CDR3 is TGCGCCAGCAGTTCCCATACGACTAGCGGGGGGGCCTACAATGAGCAGTTCTTC. V gene TRBV4-1 combines with J gene TRBJ2-1; 14 nucleotides agree with TRBD2. Germline V gives CDR1 MGHRA, CDR2 YSYEKL. Germline trimming cut 6 bases from V and 2 bases from J; bases unmatched to any gene: 9. The CDR3 covers 18 residues.

The J gene is TRBJ2-7, the V gene TRBV7-2; a possible D gene is TRBD1 (6 bases). The germline V gene encodes CDR1 SGHTA and CDR2 FQGNSA. Trimming shortened V by 4 bases and J by 4 bases, and 8 bases separated the two germline ends. This CDR3 comprises 12 residues. CDR3: CASSSGQYEQYF. The CDR3 region has the DNA TGTGCCAGCAGCTCTGGACAGTACGAGCAGTACTTC.

This chain joins TRBV2 and TRBJ1-5, with D possibly being TRBD1 (5 bases). The CDR3 totals 16 residues. V was trimmed by 4 bases and J by 4 bases, leaving 17 bases between them. Germline assignment: CDR1 SNHLY and CDR2 FYNNEI. Here the CDR3 DNA reads TGTGCCAGCAGTGTTATTCCCGGAGGGGAAAATCAGCCCCAGCATTTT. Encoded protein: CASSVIPGGENQPQHF.

The chain joins TRBV29-1 to TRBJ1-2; D may be TRBD1 (6 bases). Germline V CDR1 and CDR2: SQVTM, ANQGSEA. V lost 6 bases and J lost 8, with 13 bases in between. The CDR3 runs 11 residues. The CDR3 DNA sequence: TGCAGCGTAGCAGGGGTTCAGGGCTACACCTTC. Its protein is CSVAGVQGYTF.

The chain links TRBV29-1 to TRBJ2-7; D unresolved. The CDR3 contains 14 residues. V dropped 4 bases and J dropped 5 bases, with 18 bases sitting between them. Germline loops: CDR1 SQVTM, CDR2 ANQGSEA. The CDR3, as DNA: TGCAGCGTTGTGTTTATAACCGTGTCTGACGAGCAGTACTTC. Translation gives CSVVFITVSDEQYF.

J is TRBJ1-2 and V is TRBV11-2; D is undetermined. The V and J ends lost 1 base and 4 bases respectively, with 7 bases between them. The CDR3 runs 13 residues. Germline V lookup: CDR1 SGHAT, CDR2 FQNNGV. The CDR3 sequence is CASSLGRAYGYTF. CDR3 in DNA: TGTGCCAGCAGCTTAGGGAGGGCCTATGGCTACACCTTC.

Notes on this clone: At one end the junction does not follow the germline gene, possibly because of a read error. This sequence joins TRBV6-6 and TRBJ1-1, with D tentatively TRBD1 (6 bases). The CDR3 contains 13 residues. CDR1 and CDR2 (germline): MNHNY, SVGAGI (reference sequence). The DNA for the CDR3 is TGTGCCAGCACCGATACAGGGAACGCTGAAGCTTTCTTT. Amino acid sequence: CASTDTGNAEAFF.

V and J are TRBV29-1 and TRBJ2-4; D is perhaps TRBD1 (5 bases). The V and J ends lost 5 bases and 3 bases respectively, with 14 bases between them. The CDR3 consists of 14 residues. Per the germline V gene, CDR1 is SQVTM and CDR2 is ANQGSEA. CDR3: CSVRPGFGKNIQYF. The CDR3 region has the DNA TGCAGCGTTCGACCAGGGTTTGGCAAAAACATTCAGTACTTC.

This clone was recorded a few times. Relative to the germline gene, one junction end is altered; a read error may explain this. CDR3 protein: CASSLSRNPSVF. The CDR3 nucleotides are TGTGCCAGCAGCTTGAGCCGGAACCCATCAGTCTTC. The chain recombines TRBV5-6 with TRBJ2-7, with D uncertain. The CDR3 loop spans 12 amino acids. Germline CDR1 SGHDT, CDR2 YYEEEE.

V is TRBV20-1 and J is TRBJ2-1; D is unresolved. The CDR3 loop spans 11 amino acids. V lost 6 bases, J lost 5 bases, and 8 bases lay in between. Germline V gene lookup returns CDR1 DFQATT and CDR2 SNEGSKA (reference sequence). The CDR3 protein is CSAQYDNEQFF. The CDR3 nucleotides read TGCAGTGCCCAATATGACAATGAGCAGTTCTTC.

The V gene is TRBV20-1, the J gene TRBJ1-4, with D possibly being TRBD1 (5 bases). Looked up from germline, CDR1 is DFQATT and CDR2 is SNEGSKA (reference sequence). This CDR3 spans 11 amino acids. V was shortened by 6 bases and J by 7 bases, with 9 bases between the two germline ends. The CDR3 DNA sequence: TGCAGTGCGGGGGGGATTGAAAAACTGTTTTTT. This translates into CSAGGIEKLFF.

The chain is built from TRBV29-1 and TRBJ1-1; D gene uncertain. Germline CDR1 SQVTM, CDR2 ANQGSEA. This CDR3 contains 13 residues. V lost 5 bases to trimming and J lost 0 bases, with 10 bases between them. Here the CDR3 DNA reads TGCAGCGTTTTCGGCAGAATGAACACTGAAGCTTTCTTT. It codes for CSVFGRMNTEAFF. The variable domain in full, completed from reference TRBV29-1 and TRBJ1-1, reads SAVISQKPSRDICQRGTSLTIQCQVDSQVTMMFWYRQQPGQSLTLIATANQGSEATYESGFVIDKFPISRPNLTFSTLTVSNMSPEDSSIYLCSVFGRMNTEAFFGQGTRLTVV.